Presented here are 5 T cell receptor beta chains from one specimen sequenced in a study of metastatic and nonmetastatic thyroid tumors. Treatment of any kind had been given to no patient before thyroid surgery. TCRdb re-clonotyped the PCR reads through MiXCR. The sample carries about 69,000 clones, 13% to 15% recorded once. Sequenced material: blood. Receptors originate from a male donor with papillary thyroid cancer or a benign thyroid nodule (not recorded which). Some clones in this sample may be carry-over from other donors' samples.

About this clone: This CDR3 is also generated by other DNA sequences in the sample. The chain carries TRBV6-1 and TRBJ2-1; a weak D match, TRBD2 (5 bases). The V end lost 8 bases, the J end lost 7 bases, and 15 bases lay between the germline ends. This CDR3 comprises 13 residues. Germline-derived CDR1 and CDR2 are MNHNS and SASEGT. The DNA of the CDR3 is TGTGCCAGCTTTCCGGGGTTGGCAAATGAGCAGTTCTTC. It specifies CASFPGLANEQFF.

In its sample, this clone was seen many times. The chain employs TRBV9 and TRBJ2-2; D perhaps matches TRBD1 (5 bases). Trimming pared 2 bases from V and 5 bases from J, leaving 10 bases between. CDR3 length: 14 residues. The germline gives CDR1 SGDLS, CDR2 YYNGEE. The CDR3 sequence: CASSVQGATGELFF. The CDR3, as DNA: TGTGCCAGCAGCGTCCAGGGTGCGACCGGGGAGCTGTTTTTT.

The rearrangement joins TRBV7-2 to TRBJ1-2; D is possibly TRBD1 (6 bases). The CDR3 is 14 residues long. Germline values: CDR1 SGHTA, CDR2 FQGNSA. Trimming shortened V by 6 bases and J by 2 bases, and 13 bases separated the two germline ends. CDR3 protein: CASRKTGSNYGYTF. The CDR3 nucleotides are TGTGCCAGCAGAAAGACAGGTTCCAACTATGGCTACACCTTC.

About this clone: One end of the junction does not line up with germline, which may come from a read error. CDR3 amino acids: CASSQDLEGYEHYF. CDR3 sequence (DNA): TGCGCCAGCAGCCAAGATTTGGAAGGGTACGAGCATTACTTC. J is TRBJ2-7 and V is TRBV4-1; D unresolved. Per the germline V gene, CDR1 is MGHRA and CDR2 is YSYEKL. There are 14 residues in the CDR3.

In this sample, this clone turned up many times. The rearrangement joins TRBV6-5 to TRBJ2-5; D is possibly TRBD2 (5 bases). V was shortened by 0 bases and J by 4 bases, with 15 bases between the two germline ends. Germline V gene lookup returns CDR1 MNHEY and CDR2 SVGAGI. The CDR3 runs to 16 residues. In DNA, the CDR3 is TGTGCCAGCAGTTACTCAGGCAGCGGCGCGATAGAGACCCAGTACTTC. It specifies CASSYSGSGAIETQYF.